This T cell receptor beta chain came from a study of PD-1 blockade in classical Hodgkin lymphoma. Study-level points and caveats: Causes of the repertoire differences remain undefined, possibly disease activity or prior therapy. Complete responders possessed baseline diversity comparable to newly diagnosed patients. Nivolumab initiation under 1 year post-ASCT meant exclusion.

TCRdb's table, derived via immunoSEQ multiplex PCR, lists solely in-frame clones and lacks some. The table records about 94,000 clones, roughly 87% of them present only once. Points on this clone: Its antigen is as yet unknown.

Every single patient, without exception, relapsed after autologous stem cell transplantation, and brentuximab vedotin exposure varied. The CDR3 sequence is 15 residues long. CDR1 and CDR2 (germline): MNHEY, SMNVEV (reference sequence). V was trimmed by 3 bases and J by 1 base, leaving 10 bases between them. The genes are TRBV27 and TRBJ2-1; D call uncertain. This TCR was sampled from a human donor with classical Hodgkin lymphoma. The material sequenced was peripheral blood mononuclear cells (PBMCs), taken before the second cycle of nivolumab. The CDR3 DNA sequence: TGTGCCAGCAGTTTTCGGGCGGAATCCTACAATGAGCAGTTCTTC. This codes for CASSFRAESYNEQFF.